The present T cell receptor (beta chain) was sequenced within a study of OX40 agonist ivuxolimab in advanced cancers. As for the study in general: The dose-escalation cohort had hepatocellular carcinoma, melanoma, renal cell or head and neck cancer. Whole-study results and caveats: CD4+ and CD8+ blood T cells expanded clonally by week 6 at 0.1 to 3.0 mg/kg.

About this clone itself: What it recognizes is unknown.

Looked up from germline, CDR1 is LGHNA and CDR2 is YNFKEQ. The CDR3 length is 15 residues. The ends were cut back, 0 bases at V and 8 bases at J, with 11 bases in the middle. TCRdb keeps only in-frame clones here, not all; method: immunoSEQ multiplex PCR. The data show about 100,000 clones, about 90% seen once. The source is an adult with an advanced solid tumor such as melanoma, head and neck, liver or kidney cancer. Sequenced here: CD4+ or CD8+ T cells sorted from blood, sampled in a trial of the OX40 agonist ivuxolimab. The chain links TRBV4-2 to TRBJ1-6; the D gene is possibly TRBD1 (5 bases). CDR3 sequence reads: CASSQEKGIDSPLHF. In DNA, the CDR3 is TGTGCCAGCAGCCAAGAAAAGGGGATCGATTCACCCCTCCACTTT.